These T cell receptor beta chains were read from a single sample in a study of high-grade serous ovarian cancer treatment subgroups. Assay: immunoSEQ multiplex PCR; the TCRdb copy retains only in-frame clones and omits some. Among about 1,900 clones listed, around four fifths were seen once. Sequenced sample: tumor tissue. The source of these receptors is a human donor with high-grade serous ovarian cancer. Both conserved end residues are part of each CDR3. A D gene is named only where the DNA matches it firmly. Where a row states a size, it is once, few, many or the class of an expanded clone; other rows omit it.

d_call | j_call | v_call | clone_size | cdr3_nt | cdr3_aa
TRBD1 | TRBJ2-7 | TRBV19 | few | TGTGCCAGTAGTATACCAGGGACAGTGTACGAGCAGTACTTC | CASSIPGTVYEQYF
TRBD2 | TRBJ2-3 | TRBV19 | . | TGTGCCAGTAGTATGGGACTAGCGGGAGTTCCTGGCACAGATACGCAGTATTTT | CASSMGLAGVPGTDTQYF
. | TRBJ1-5 | TRBV11-2 | . | TGTGCCAGCAGCCCAGGACCGGATCAGCCCCAGCATTTT | CASSPGPDQPQHF
TRBD1 | TRBJ1-5 | TRBV19 | . | TGTGCCAGTAGGACGCCGGACAGGGGTATAAGGAATCAGCCCCAGCATTTT | CASRTPDRGIRNQPQHF
. | TRBJ1-2 | TRBV4-3 | few | TGCGCCAGCAGCCAAGAGTGGCAGGGGCCATATGGCTACACCTTC | CASSQEWQGPYGYTF
. | TRBJ1-5 | TRBV5-1 | once | TGCGCCAGCAGCTTGATGGGGCAGGGAAATCAGCCCCAGCATTTT | CASSLMGQGNQPQHF
. | TRBJ2-1 | TRBV4-3 | once | TGCGCCAGCAGCCAAGCGCTAGCGTGGAATGAGCAGTTCTTC | CASSQALAWNEQFF
. | TRBJ1-2 | TRBV2 | . | TGTGCCAGCAGTGGCCGAAACTATGGCTACACCTTC | CASSGRNYGYTF
TRBD1 | TRBJ1-2 | TRBV25-1 | . | TGTGCCAGCAGTGAATACGGGACAGCTTTTTATGGCTACACCTTC | CASSEYGTAFYGYTF
TRBD2 | TRBJ2-7 | TRBV19 | . | TGTGCCAGTAGTATACTGACTAGCGGTACCTACGAGCAGTACTTC | CASSILTSGTYEQYF